The 6 T cell receptor beta chains presented below share a single source sample, sequenced in a study of blood T cell repertoires in COVID-19. Assay: immunoSEQ multiplex PCR; the TCRdb copy retains only in-frame clones and omits some. The data contain 250,000 or so clones, 88% of them singletons. Sequencing was performed on peripheral blood. The receptor set was obtained from a woman aged 35 to 49 who had recovered from COVID-19.

V gene TRBV5-1 combines with J gene TRBJ2-3; TRBD2 agrees at 10 bases. V trimming: 1 base; J trimming: 5 bases; junction bases outside the gene matches: 7. This CDR3 spans 16 amino acids. CDR1 and CDR2 (germline): SGHRS, YFSETQ. The CDR3: CASSLTLAGAGDTQYF. In DNA form, the CDR3 reads TGCGCCAGCAGCTTGACCCTAGCGGGAGCGGGAGATACGCAGTATTTT.

The genes are TRBV12-3 or TRBV12-4 and TRBJ1-2; D remains unclear. The CDR3 length is 12 residues. V lost 5 bases, J lost 8 bases, and 12 bases lay in between. The CDR3 DNA is TGTGCCAGCAGTGCACTCATGTACGGCTACACCTTC. Protein product: CASSALMYGYTF.

The genes are TRBV5-1 and TRBJ1-2, with unresolved D. CDR1 is SGHRS and CDR2 is YFSETQ in the germline V gene. Between the trimmed V and J ends, which lost 3 bases and 4 bases, there was a span of 16 bases. The CDR3 sequence is 15 residues long. This CDR3 reads CASSYSRGPVYGYTF. The CDR3 coding sequence is TGCGCCAGCAGCTACTCCCGGGGTCCCGTCTATGGCTACACCTTC.

In regard to this clone: An end of the junction differs from the germline gene, which may be a read error. The rearrangement joins TRBV5-1 to TRBJ1-5; D may be TRBD1 (6 bases). The CDR3 is 14 residues long. Germline V gene data show CDR1 as SGHRS and CDR2 as YFSETQ. For the CDR3, the DNA is TGCGCCAGCAGCTTGGCCGAGGCCCGGACAGACCTCACTTTT. This gives the protein CASSLAEARTDLTF. The full variable domain, its missing parts supplied by reference TRBV5-1 and TRBJ1-5, is KAGVTQTPRYLIKTRGQQVTLSCSPISGHRSVSWYQQTPGQGLQFLFEYFSETQRNKGNFPGRFSGRQFSNSRSEMNVSTLELGDSALYLCASSLAEARTDLTFGDGTRLSIL.

The chain carries TRBV7-8 and TRBJ1-2; 9 nucleotides align to TRBD1. Germline loops: CDR1 SGHVS, CDR2 FQNEAQ. V dropped 5 bases and J dropped 7; count of bases not matched to a gene: 8. This CDR3 has 14 amino acids. This chain's CDR3 is CASSHLGTGFGYTF. The CDR3 DNA reads as TGTGCCAGCAGCCACCTAGGGACAGGGTTTGGCTACACCTTC.

The chain recombines TRBV19 with TRBJ1-1; tentatively, D is TRBD1 (6 bases). The CDR3 runs 13 residues. The V and J ends lost 4 bases and 4 bases respectively, with 10 bases between them. CDR1 and CDR2 (germline): LNHDA, SQIVND (reference sequence). The CDR3, as DNA: TGTGCCAGTAGTAGGGGGCTTGGCACTGAAGCTTTCTTT. The encoded protein is CASSRGLGTEAFF.